This TCR beta chain was recorded in a study of radiation and T cells in renal cell carcinoma. Overall study context: Nephrectomy followed 15 Gy stereotactic body radiation by 4 weeks. General study results and limits: Top tumor clonotypes rose in blood 2 weeks post-radiation, then contracted.

Repertoires were generated with immunoSEQ multiplex PCR, while TCRdb's copy carries only in-frame clones and drops some. The sample carries 150,000 or so clones, around nine tenths recorded once. Trimming cost V 4 bases and J 1 base, with 11 bases left between them. The length of the CDR3 is 15 residues. Germline values: CDR1 SGHTA, CDR2 FQGNSA. The time point was: baseline pretreatment blood. Treatment: 15 Gy SBRT to primary tumor, nephrectomy 4 weeks later. Radiation-treated patients gave blood at baseline, week 2 and week 4. The patient's renal cell carcinoma had clear cell pathology. Details on this clone: The antigen remains undetermined.

The chain couples TRBV7-2 to TRBJ2-1; D gene unclear. Sequencing was performed on blood, taken from a patient whose treatment included radiotherapy and nephrectomy. The clonotype comes from a woman in her forties or fifties with renal cell carcinoma. The CDR3 protein is CASSSPRQSYNEQFF. Written as DNA, the CDR3 is TGTGCCAGCAGCTCACCCCGTCAATCCTACAATGAGCAGTTCTTC.